Detailed here is one T cell receptor beta chain. The germline gives CDR1 SGDLS, CDR2 YYNGEE. The CDR3 contains 16 residues. TCR beta cDNA was made by 5'RACE template switching with UMIs. No DNA is given; TCRdb re-called the 5' RACE reads and lists each CDR3 protein once. The sample totals 500,000 to 600,000 distinct CDR3 sequences; its top ten clones hold roughly 3.6%. This sample stems from a study of T cells expressing NK-cell markers. The sequence was obtained from a man younger than 35 in good health. The V and J genes are TRBV9 and TRBJ1-3; checking the TCRdb D call of TRBD1 is not possible without DNA. Sequenced sample: blood T cells: a sorted CD56 or NKG2C T cell subset, CD4+ or CD8+ T cells, or bulk PBMC T cells (not recorded which). CDR3 sequence reads: CASSPRGGATGNTIYF.